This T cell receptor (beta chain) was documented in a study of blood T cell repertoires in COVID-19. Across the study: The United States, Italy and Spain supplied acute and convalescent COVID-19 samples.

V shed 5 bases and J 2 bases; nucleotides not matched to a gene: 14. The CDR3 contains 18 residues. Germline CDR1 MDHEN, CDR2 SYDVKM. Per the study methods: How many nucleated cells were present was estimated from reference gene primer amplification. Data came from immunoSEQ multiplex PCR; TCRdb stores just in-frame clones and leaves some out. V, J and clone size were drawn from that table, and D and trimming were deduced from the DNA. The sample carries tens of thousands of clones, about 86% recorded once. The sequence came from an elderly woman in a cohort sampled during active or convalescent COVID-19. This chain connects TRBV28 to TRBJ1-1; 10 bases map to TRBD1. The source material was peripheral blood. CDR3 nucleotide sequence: TGTGCCAGCAGTGTCGCCCACGTTAAGACAGGGGGCAACACTGAAGCTTTCTTT. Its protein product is CASSVAHVKTGGNTEAFF.